The sequence of this T cell receptor (beta chain) was determined in a study of blood T cell repertoires in COVID-19. Study information: The cDNA or gDNA used as material had been derived from T cells, B-cell-depleted T cells, or PBMCs.

Some clones are missing from TCRdb's copy, which holds only in-frame ones; the method was immunoSEQ multiplex PCR. The data contain around 260,000 clones, around 90% of them singletons. Trimming took 5 bases from V and 2 from J; bases not matched to a gene: 2. From germline, CDR1 is WNHNN and CDR2 SYGVQD (reference sequence). The CDR3 is made up of 14 amino acids. This sequence joins TRBV10-1 and TRBJ2-3, with TRBD2 matching over 9 bases. Sequencing was carried out using peripheral blood. This clonotype was sampled from a man in his sixties who had recovered from COVID-19. CDR3 residues: CASSSSGVTDTQYF. Here the CDR3 DNA reads TGCGCCAGCAGTTCTAGCGGGGTCACAGATACGCAGTATTTT.